This is a list of T cell receptor beta chains from one sample in a study of regulatory T cells in long-lasting Graves disease. TCRdb reanalysed the multiplex PCR reads using MiXCR and keeps one entry per CDR3 protein. The profile shows around 500,000 distinct CDR3 sequences, around 12% of them singletons. Separately, the same data were catalogued under a study of T cells in Graves' hyperthyroidism and ophthalmopathy.

The sample was peripheral blood mononuclear cells (PBMCs), taken at new diagnosis, from a patient treated with antithyroid drugs. Receptors originate from a woman younger than 45 with Graves disease. The CDR3 runs from the conserved cysteine through the conserved F or W. A D gene is named only where the DNA matches it firmly. Not every row has a clone size; where given, it reads once, few, many or a size class.

>few|TRBD1|TRBJ2-1|TRBV20-1
CSARDTTGGFDEQFF
TGCAGTGCTAGAGATACGACAGGGGGATTTGATGAGCAGTTCTTC
>many|NA|TRBJ1-1|TRBV24-1
CATSGQGDAEAFF
TGTGCCACCAGTGGTCAAGGTGACGCTGAAGCTTTCTTT
>few|NA|TRBJ2-3|TRBV7-9
CASNVPPKDTQYF
TGTGCCAGCAACGTACCCCCCAAAGATACGCAGTATTTT
>many|NA|TRBJ2-5|TRBV2
CASSLRSLGAKTQYF
TGTGCCAGCAGCTTAAGGTCCCTCGGAGCGAAGACCCAGTACTTC
>many|TRBD1|TRBJ2-5|TRBV9
CASSVDRGISGTQYF
TGTGCCAGCAGCGTAGACAGGGGGATCTCCGGGACCCAGTACTTC
>many|NA|TRBJ1-1|TRBV5-1
CASSLRGTTEAFF
TGTGCCAGCAGCTTACGGGGGACCACTGAAGCTTTCTTT
>many|TRBD1|TRBJ1-6|TRBV12-3/TRBV12-4
CASSSGTGGRPLHF
TGTGCCAGCAGTTCGGGGACAGGGGGTAGGCCCCTCCACTTT
>NA|NA|TRBJ1-2|TRBV6-5
CASSYRGGGYTF
TGTGCCAGCAGTTACAGGGGTGGAGGCTACACCTTC
>many|TRBD1|TRBJ2-7|TRBV12-3/TRBV12-4
CASSFTGDPYEQYF
TGTGCCAGCAGTTTCACAGGGGACCCCTACGAGCAGTACTTC
>many|TRBD2|TRBJ2-3|TRBV3-1
CASSQGLAGHTDTQYF
TGTGCCAGCAGCCAAGGACTAGCGGGTCACACAGATACGCAGTATTTT
>many|NA|TRBJ1-6|TRBV2
CASRKQGSDNSPLHF
TGTGCCAGCAGGAAACAGGGTTCTGATAATTCACCCCTCCACTTT
>many|NA|TRBJ2-3|TRBV5-6
CASSLPFSVGLPDTQYF
TGTGCCAGCAGTCTTCCCTTCTCGGTCGGGCTCCCAGATACGCAGTATTTT
>many|TRBD2|TRBJ2-1|TRBV19
CASHKRGRTEQFF
TGTGCCAGTCACAAGCGGGGTCGCACGGAGCAGTTCTTC
>many|TRBD1|TRBJ1-4|TRBV2
CASRTGGHEKLFF
TGTGCCAGCAGAACAGGGGGTCATGAAAAACTGTTTTTT
>many|TRBD1|TRBJ2-1|TRBV27
CASTPTGGVNKQFF
TGTGCCAGCACCCCGACAGGGGGAGTGAATAAGCAGTTCTTC
>many|NA|TRBJ1-4|TRBV11-2
CASSPRAEKLFF
TGTGCCAGCAGCCCGAGGGCCGAAAAACTGTTTTTT
>NA|NA|TRBJ1-4|TRBV7-9
CASSRDDSYEKLFF
TGTGCCAGCAGTCGCGACGATTCGTATGAAAAACTGTTTTTT
>many|TRBD1|TRBJ2-7|TRBV18
CASSPTGTGAYEQYF
TGTGCCAGCTCACCAACCGGGACAGGCGCCTACGAGCAGTACTTC
>many|TRBD2|TRBJ2-5|TRBV9
CASSPRTSTETQYF
TGTGCCAGCAGCCCACGGACTAGCACAGAGACCCAGTACTTC
>many|NA|TRBJ1-5|TRBV15
CATSTTNQPQHF
TGTGCCACCAGCACAACCAATCAGCCCCAGCATTTT
>many|TRBD2|TRBJ2-3|TRBV7-9
CASTDGLAGSTDTQYF
TGTGCCAGCACCGACGGACTAGCGGGTAGCACAGATACGCAGTATTTT
>many|TRBD1|TRBJ1-5|TRBV20-1
CSASTGGNQPQHF
TGCAGTGCTAGTACAGGGGGCAATCAGCCCCAGCATTTT
>once|TRBD2|TRBJ2-5|TRBV2
CASSPTSGSSSGQETQYF
TGTGCCAGCAGTCCTACTAGCGGGAGTAGTAGCGGCCAAGAGACCCAGTACTTC
>NA|TRBD2|TRBJ2-3|TRBV6-2/TRBV6-3
CASSVRDSGRADTQYF
TGTGCCAGCAGTGTAAGGGATAGCGGGAGGGCAGATACGCAGTATTTT
>many|NA|TRBJ2-1|TRBV5-1
CASSLVPGSYNEQFF
TGCGCCAGCAGCTTGGTTCCGGGGTCTTACAATGAGCAGTTCTTC
>many|TRBD1|TRBJ2-7|TRBV19
CASSKGQTSYEQYF
TGTGCCAGTAGTAAGGGACAGACCAGCTACGAGCAGTACTTC
>many|NA|TRBJ2-1|TRBV10-1
CASSEFLDNEQFF
TGCGCCAGCAGTGAGTTTCTGGACAATGAGCAGTTCTTC
>many|TRBD2|TRBJ2-1|TRBV5-1
CASSTSRGTSGLNEQFF
TGCGCCAGCTCAACATCCAGGGGGACTAGCGGTCTCAATGAGCAGTTCTTC
>few|NA|TRBJ2-1|TRBV5-1
CASSLAFGGNGYNEQFF
TGCGCCAGCAGCTTGGCCTTTGGGGGTAACGGATACAATGAGCAGTTCTTC
>NA|NA|TRBJ2-1|TRBV20-1
CSARGQVVNEQFF
TGCAGTGCTAGAGGACAAGTTGTCAATGAGCAGTTCTTC